This TCR beta chain was found in a study of blood T cell repertoires in COVID-19. About the study: The study drew acute and convalescent COVID-19 samples from the United States, Italy and Spain.

This CDR3 is 13 amino acids long. Germline V gene sequence: CDR1 MDHEN, CDR2 SYDVKM. Trimming took off 3 bases at V and 0 bases at J, with 5 bases between the two ends. Profiling relied on immunoSEQ multiplex PCR, and the TCRdb table lists in-frame clones only, not all of them. The profile shows 200,000 to 300,000 clones, roughly 83% of them singletons. Source material: peripheral blood. This clonotype was obtained from a woman at least 80 years old with acute or convalescent COVID-19. The V call is TRBV28, the J call TRBJ2-5; D not certain. CDR3 sequence reads: CASSLSNQETQYF. The CDR3 region has the DNA TGTGCCAGCAGTTTGAGCAACCAAGAGACCCAGTACTTC.